This entry is about one T cell receptor (beta chain). Its target is unknown. This sample is part of a study of siplizumab effects on memory and regulatory T cells. Findings and caveats of the study: Apparently key alloresponse contributors, naive T cells also seemed more diverse than memory cells. With siplizumab, cumulative frequency of CD4+ memory-derived alloreactive sequences dropped significantly.

V gave up 6 bases and J gave up 13 bases, with 14 bases separating them. Germline V gene lookup returns CDR1 SEHNR and CDR2 FQNEAQ (reference sequence). The CDR3 has 11 residues. Generated by immunoSEQ multiplex PCR, the TCRdb table keeps only in-frame clones and is missing some. This sample carries over 100,000 clones, 92% of them seen once, and the ten largest clones take around 0.73%. The chain is built from TRBV7-9 and TRBJ2-3; the D is unclear. The receptor was isolated from a human donor in good health. Source material: Tregs sorted from blood. In nucleotides, the CDR3 is TGTGCCAGCAGTCTAGACCGGCAGGAGTATTTT. This gives the protein CASSLDRQEYF.